Each of the 16 T cell receptor beta chains below was sequenced from the same sample in a study of cytomegalovirus exposure and HLA in healthy donors. This PCR relied on a set of 60 Vbeta primers and 13 Jbeta primers. This table comes from immunoSEQ multiplex PCR, and its TCRdb copy is limited to in-frame clones, with some not included. In total, the table holds 150,000 to 200,000 clones. Source material: PBMCs. These receptor sequences come from a woman aged 60-70 years in good health and CMV-seronegative.

The chain uses TRBV7-2 and TRBJ1-3, with 8 bases matching TRBD1. This CDR3 region has 15 residues. Germline values: CDR1 SGHTA, CDR2 FQGNSA. V shed 1 base, J shed 3 bases, and the junction held 2 bases outside the gene matches. CDR3 sequence reads: CASSLVRGHGNTIYF. The CDR3, as DNA: TGTGCCAGCAGCTTAGTCAGGGGGCATGGAAACACCATATATTTT.

The V call is TRBV27, the J call TRBJ1-4; possible D gene TRBD1, 5 bases. V was cut by 5 bases and J by 3 bases, with 13 bases left in between. This CDR3 has 15 amino acids. Per germline, CDR1 MNHEY and CDR2 SMNVEV (reference sequence). CDR3 protein: CASSPYGGANEKLFF. The CDR3 bases are TGTGCCAGCAGTCCCTACGGAGGGGCTAATGAAAAACTGTTTTTT.

This chain joins TRBV5-4 and TRBJ1-1, with D possibly being TRBD1 (6 bases). In germline, CDR1 is SGHNT, CDR2 YYREEE (reference sequence). The CDR3 contains 15 residues. The V and J ends lost 4 bases and 0 bases respectively, with 13 bases between them. The CDR3 sequence is CASSTTGTLNTEAFF. The CDR3 coding sequence is TGTGCCAGCAGCACAACCGGGACATTGAACACTGAAGCTTTCTTT.

The chain employs TRBV4-2 and TRBJ2-7; 14 nucleotides match TRBD2. This CDR3 is 17 amino acids long. Germline V gene sequence: CDR1 LGHNA, CDR2 YNFKEQ. After removal of 8 bases from V and 6 bases from J, the junction contained 15 bases not matched to a gene. The CDR3 bases are TGTGCCAGCTCACAAGCCTACCGGGGACTAGCGGGAGCCGAGCAGTACTTC. It codes for CASSQAYRGLAGAEQYF.

The genes are TRBV5-4 and TRBJ1-1; tentative D call: TRBD1 (6 bases). V was cut by 2 bases and J by 0 bases, with 8 bases left in between. This CDR3 has 14 residues. Germline values: CDR1 SGHNT, CDR2 YYREEE (reference sequence). The CDR3 sequence is CASSFDRMNTEAFF. DNA for the CDR3: TGTGCCAGCAGCTTCGACAGGATGAACACTGAAGCTTTCTTT.

The rearrangement uses TRBV7-6 and TRBJ1-1; D gene uncertain. V was shortened by 3 bases and J by 4 bases, with 12 bases between the two germline ends. The CDR3 is 14 amino acids. Germline V CDR1 and CDR2: SGHVS, FNYEAQ. CDR3: CASSFQPEGTEAFF. The CDR3 nucleotides are TGTGCCAGCAGCTTTCAACCGGAGGGCACTGAAGCTTTCTTT.

V is TRBV2 and J is TRBJ2-3, with 8 bases matching TRBD1. The CDR3 is 14 residues long. Losses at the gene ends were 4 bases for V and 7 bases for J; bases not matched to a gene: 7. Germline CDR1 is SNHLY and CDR2 is FYNNEI. This CDR3 is CASSGGQGAYTQYF. Here the CDR3 DNA reads TGTGCCAGCAGTGGAGGGCAGGGGGCATATACGCAGTATTTT.

The rearrangement joins TRBV5-5 to TRBJ1-5; TRBD1 is a possible D gene (6 bases). V was clipped by 0 bases and J by 7 bases, with 11 bases between them. The CDR3 consists of 14 residues. Germline-derived CDR1 and CDR2 are SGHKS and YYEKEE (reference sequence). The CDR3 sequence is CASSLEGGQQPQHF. The CDR3 coding sequence is TGTGCCAGCAGCTTGGAGGGGGGGCAGCAGCCCCAGCATTTT.

The J gene is TRBJ2-1, the V gene TRBV5-4, with D perhaps TRBD2 (6 bases). This CDR3 contains 14 residues. Between the trimmed V and J ends, which lost 0 bases and 2 bases, there was a span of 6 bases. Germline CDR1 reads SGHNT; CDR2 reads YYREEE (reference sequence). In DNA form, the CDR3 reads TGTGCCAGCAGCTTGGAGCGGGCCTACAATGAGCAGTTCTTC. Its translation: CASSLERAYNEQFF.

This chain links TRBV6-1 with TRBJ1-2, with TRBD1 matching 7 bases. Per germline, CDR1 MNHNS and CDR2 SASEGT. The length of the CDR3 is 14 residues. V lost 2 bases and J lost 6; bases outside the gene matches: 6. CDR3 loop: CASSERGGADGYTF. The CDR3 DNA is TGTGCCAGCAGTGAAAGAGGGGGCGCGGATGGCTACACCTTC.

The chain employs TRBV11-2 and TRBJ2-5, with TRBD1 matching 8 bases. CDR1 and CDR2 from the germline V gene are SGHAT and FQNNGV. The CDR3 loop spans 15 amino acids. Trimming took 5 bases from V and 8 from J; bases not matched to a gene: 13. CDR3 bases: TGTGCCAGCAGCCCCGACAGGGGCGCCGGTGTAACCCAGTACTTC. Encoded protein: CASSPDRGAGVTQYF.

The chain has TRBV28 and TRBJ1-5; 7 bases align to TRBD1. The CDR3 is made up of 15 amino acids. The germline V gene encodes CDR1 MDHEN and CDR2 SYDVKM. V was pared by 5 bases and J by 0 bases, with 4 bases of the junction left unmatched. The CDR3 sequence: CASSPGQISNQPQHF. Written as DNA, the CDR3 is TGTGCCAGCAGTCCGGGACAGATTAGCAATCAGCCCCAGCATTTT. Supplemented by reference TRBV28 and TRBJ1-5, the full variable domain reads DVKVTQSSRYLVKRTGEKVFLECVQDMDHENMFWYRQDPGLGLRLIYFSYDVKMKEKGDIPEGYSVSREKKERFSLILESASTNQTSMYLCASSPGQISNQPQHFGDGTRLSIL.

J is TRBJ2-7 and V is TRBV27, with D possibly TRBD1 on 6 matching bases. This CDR3 contains 15 residues. The germline CDR1 and CDR2 sequences are MNHEY and SMNVEV (reference sequence). Trimming left V 6 bases short and J 1 base short, with 16 bases between. In DNA form, the CDR3 reads TGTGCCAGCAGCCGTTACCCGGACAGTTCCTACGAGCAGTACTTC. Its protein is CASSRYPDSSYEQYF.

This chain links TRBV5-1 with TRBJ1-2; D might be TRBD1 (6 bases). This CDR3 spans 14 amino acids. Trimming removed 4 bases from V and 6 bases from J, with 16 bases in between. Germline lookup yields CDR1 SGHRS and CDR2 YFSETQ. CDR3 region: CASSLDRTQDGYTF. CDR3 nucleotide sequence: TGCGCCAGCAGCCTAGACAGGACCCAGGATGGCTACACCTTC.

The gene calls are TRBV5-1 and TRBJ2-7; D perhaps matches TRBD2 (6 bases). Germline V lookup: CDR1 SGHRS, CDR2 YFSETQ. V was cut by 0 bases and J by 4 bases, with 17 bases left in between. The CDR3 consists of 16 residues. The CDR3 loop is CASSLERAGGAYEQYF. The CDR3 nucleotides read TGCGCCAGCAGCTTGGAAAGGGCCGGAGGGGCATACGAGCAGTACTTC.

V is TRBV7-9 and J is TRBJ2-5, with 8 bases aligning to TRBD1. CDR3 length equals 16 residues. Germline assignment: CDR1 SEHNR and CDR2 FQNEAQ (reference sequence). With 4 bases clipped from V and 5 bases from J, the junction kept 12 bases outside the gene matches. The chain's CDR3 is CASSYGQGWVGETQYF. CDR3 bases: TGTGCCAGCAGCTACGGACAGGGATGGGTAGGGGAGACCCAGTACTTC.